These T cell receptor beta chains were read from a single sample in a study of T cells after yellow fever vaccination. TCRdb redid the calling of the 5' RACE reads with MiXCR, one entry per CDR3 protein. This sample has a few hundred thousand distinct CDR3 sequences, with around 12% found just once. Here the sequenced sample was CD4+ T cells sorted from PBMCs, taken 15 days after the yellow fever booster vaccination. All receptors derive from a man in his late teens or twenties who received the YFV17D yellow fever vaccine. CDR3s include the opening cysteine and the closing phenylalanine or tryptophan. The D gene is left open where the match is weak. Where a row states a size, it is once, few, many or the class of an expanded clone; other rows omit it.

size,D,J,V,CDR3,DNA
few,TRBD1,TRBJ1-2,TRBV12-3/TRBV12-4,CASSFQLGQGAGTF,TGTGCCAGCAGTTTTCAACTGGGACAGGGGGCCGGCACCTTC
few,TRBD2,TRBJ2-5,TRBV20-1,CSASKIAGEKTQYF,TGCAGTGCTAGTAAGATCGCGGGGGAAAAGACCCAGTACTTC
few,TRBD2,TRBJ2-3,TRBV28,CAIGTRADTQYF,TGTGCCATAGGGACTAGGGCAGATACGCAGTATTTT
few,-,TRBJ2-5,TRBV7-9,CASSLNSKETQYF,TGTGCCAGCAGCTTAAATAGCAAAGAGACCCAGTACTTC
few,TRBD1,TRBJ1-2,TRBV4-3,CASGDSTNYGYTF,TGCGCCAGCGGGGACAGCACTAACTATGGCTACACCTTC
-,TRBD1,TRBJ1-1,TRBV25-1,CASQGDTEAFF,TGTGCCAGTCAGGGGGACACTGAAGCTTTCTTT
few,-,TRBJ1-1,TRBV18,CASSPQDRQNTEAFF,TGTGCCAGCTCACCTCAGGACCGTCAGAACACTGAAGCTTTCTTT
-,-,TRBJ2-1,TRBV5-1,CASSSPGSQFNEQFF,TGCGCCAGCAGCTCGCCGGGGTCCCAGTTCAATGAGCAGTTCTTC
few,-,TRBJ1-5,TRBV6-2/TRBV6-3,CASRRQRDNQPQHF,TGTGCCAGCAGACGACAGAGAGATAATCAGCCCCAGCATTTT
-,-,TRBJ2-1,TRBV2,CASSGPGNEQFF,TGTGCCAGCAGTGGTCCGGGTAATGAGCAGTTCTTC
many,TRBD1,TRBJ1-6,TRBV5-5,CASSLTGESPLHF,TGTGCCAGCAGCCTGACAGGGGAATCACCCCTCCACTTT
-,-,TRBJ2-5,TRBV12-3/TRBV12-4,CASSFVPEETQYF,TGTGCCAGCAGTTTCGTGCCCGAAGAGACCCAGTACTTC
-,-,TRBJ2-2,TRBV7-3,CASSFRQGGTGELFF,TGTGCCAGCAGCTTCAGACAGGGAGGCACCGGGGAGCTGTTTTTT
few,-,TRBJ2-6,TRBV9,CASSRRGHRSGANVLTF,TGTGCCAGCAGCCGGCGGGGACATCGCTCTGGGGCCAACGTCCTGACTTTC
-,-,TRBJ1-1,TRBV15,CATSRQVATEAFF,TGTGCCACCAGCAGACAGGTGGCCACTGAAGCTTTCTTT
many,-,TRBJ1-1,TRBV5-1,CASSLGHSMNTEAFF,TGCGCCAGCAGCTTGGGACACTCCATGAACACTGAAGCTTTCTTT
-,-,TRBJ1-1,TRBV6-2/TRBV6-3,CASSQVAQGRSEAFF,TGTGCCAGCAGTCAGGTGGCACAGGGAAGGTCTGAAGCTTTCTTT
-,TRBD2,TRBJ2-3,TRBV12-3/TRBV12-4,CASRVLAGGTDTQYF,TGTGCCAGCAGGGTCTTAGCGGGGGGGACAGATACGCAGTATTTT
few,-,TRBJ1-2,TRBV4-3,CASSQDRLGIYGYTF,TGCGCCAGCAGCCAAGATCGATTAGGGATCTATGGCTACACCTTC
few,-,TRBJ2-7,TRBV5-5,CASSLAGGGAGGMQYF,TGTGCCAGCAGCTTGGCCGGAGGGGGGGCTGGTGGAATGCAGTACTTC
few,-,TRBJ1-6,TRBV20-1,CSARRWTEDNSPLHF,TGCAGTGCTAGGAGGTGGACAGAGGATAATTCACCCCTCCACTTT
many,-,TRBJ2-7,TRBV6-6,CASSHLNEQYF,TGTGCCAGCAGTCACCTGAACGAGCAGTACTTC
few,TRBD1,TRBJ2-6,TRBV6-5,CASRARDRGTGANVLTF,TGTGCCAGCAGGGCCAGGGACAGGGGAACTGGGGCCAACGTCCTGACTTTC
-,TRBD2,TRBJ2-5,TRBV11-2,CASGTLAGVLTQYF,TGTGCCAGCGGGACCCTAGCGGGGGTTTTAACCCAGTACTTC
-,TRBD2,TRBJ2-5,TRBV3-1,CASSQEGTSRNSQYF,TGTGCCAGCAGCCAAGAGGGGACTAGCAGAAACTCCCAGTACTTC
many,TRBD2,TRBJ2-3,TRBV12-3/TRBV12-4,CASSLRGADTQYF,TGTGCCAGCAGTTTACGGGGGGCAGATACGCAGTATTTT
-,TRBD1,TRBJ1-1,TRBV6-2/TRBV6-3,CASSLPTGFAEAFF,TGTGCCAGCAGCCTTCCGACAGGGTTCGCTGAAGCTTTCTTT
-,-,TRBJ2-3,TRBV10-3,CAISGLYGTDTQYF,TGTGCCATCAGTGGACTATATGGCACAGATACGCAGTATTTT
once,TRBD1,TRBJ2-2,TRBV4-2,CASSQVSTGEDGELFF,TGTGCCAGCAGCCAAGTCTCAACAGGGGAAGACGGGGAGCTGTTTTTT
-,-,TRBJ2-4,TRBV20-1,CSARSVADLAKNIQYF,TGCAGTGCTAGATCGGTGGCGGACCTAGCCAAAAACATTCAGTACTTC
-,TRBD2,TRBJ2-3,TRBV6-5,CASRAGGLASDTQYF,TGTGCCAGCCGGGCGGGGGGACTAGCGTCCGATACGCAGTATTTT
few,TRBD1,TRBJ1-1,TRBV29-1,CSVRGARQGASTEAFF,TGCAGCGTCCGGGGGGCAAGACAGGGGGCGAGCACTGAAGCTTTCTTT
few,-,TRBJ1-2,TRBV20-1,CSWSLNYGYTF,TGCAGTTGGAGCCTGAACTATGGCTACACCTTC
many,TRBD2,TRBJ2-1,TRBV5-1,CASSLERGAGSYNEQFF,TGCGCCAGCAGCTTGGAGCGGGGGGCCGGCTCCTACAATGAGCAGTTCTTC
few,-,TRBJ2-1,TRBV5-6,CASSYTPGTLSYNEQFF,TGTGCCAGCAGCTACACCCCCGGGACACTCTCCTACAATGAGCAGTTCTTC
-,-,TRBJ2-6,TRBV5-1,CASSSPGNSGANVLTF,TGCGCCAGCAGCTCGCCCGGGAACTCTGGGGCCAACGTCCTGACTTTC
few,-,TRBJ1-4,TRBV7-9,CASSYRQTATNEKLFF,TGTGCCAGCAGCTACCGGCAAACAGCCACTAATGAAAAACTGTTTTTT
many,-,TRBJ2-5,TRBV20-1,CSASASGEETQYF,TGCAGTGCTAGCGCTAGTGGGGAAGAGACCCAGTACTTC
-,-,TRBJ1-5,TRBV7-2,CASRYSNQPQHF,TGTGCCAGCAGGTACTCGAATCAGCCCCAGCATTTT
-,-,TRBJ2-3,TRBV5-1,CASSLAAGPTTHTQYF,TGCGCCAGCAGCTTGGCCGCAGGACCGACCACACATACGCAGTATTTT
few,-,TRBJ2-2,TRBV9,CASSVGGVTGELFF,TGTGCCAGCAGCGTTGGGGGAGTCACCGGGGAGCTGTTTTTT
-,-,TRBJ2-7,TRBV19,CASGKYEQYF,TGTGCCAGTGGAAAATACGAGCAGTACTTC
-,-,TRBJ2-3,TRBV5-1,CASSPPGVSTDTQYF,TGCGCCAGCAGCCCCCCGGGGGTTAGCACAGATACGCAGTATTTT
few,TRBD1,TRBJ2-3,TRBV5-1,CASSLMGQVTDTQYF,TGCGCCAGCAGCTTGATGGGACAGGTAACAGATACGCAGTATTTT
-,-,TRBJ1-1,TRBV7-2,CASSITQGANTEAFF,TGTGCCAGCAGCATTACCCAGGGAGCGAACACTGAAGCTTTCTTT
-,-,TRBJ2-5,TRBV19,CASSMVALETQYF,TGTGCCAGTAGTATGGTGGCGTTGGAGACCCAGTACTTC
-,-,TRBJ2-7,TRBV27,CASRKGHRTPSYEQYF,TGTGCCAGCAGGAAGGGCCACAGGACCCCATCCTACGAGCAGTACTTC
few,-,TRBJ1-5,TRBV7-2,CASSFEALQGQPQHF,TGTGCCAGCAGCTTCGAGGCGCTCCAGGGTCAGCCCCAGCATTTT
-,TRBD2,TRBJ2-1,TRBV7-2,CASSLQLAGGRGEQFF,TGTGCCAGCAGCTTACAACTAGCGGGGGGGCGAGGTGAGCAGTTCTTC
few,-,TRBJ1-1,TRBV7-9,CASSLGGGRTEAFF,TGTGCCAGCAGCTTAGGAGGGGGTCGTACTGAAGCTTTCTTT
-,-,TRBJ1-5,TRBV6-6,CASSYAAGRQPQHF,TGTGCCAGCAGTTACGCCGCAGGGAGGCAGCCCCAGCATTTT
-,-,TRBJ2-5,TRBV5-1,CASSLDPGTETQYF,TGCGCCAGCAGCTTGGATCCGGGGACAGAGACCCAGTACTTC
few,-,TRBJ2-1,TRBV6-2/TRBV6-3,CASSNHGDYNEQFF,TGTGCCAGCAGCAATCACGGGGACTACAATGAGCAGTTCTTC
-,TRBD1,TRBJ1-4,TRBV14,CASSRPTGATNEKLFF,TGTGCCAGCAGCCGTCCGACAGGGGCAACTAATGAAAAACTGTTTTTT
few,-,TRBJ2-6,TRBV7-2,CASSLIVRPSGANVLTF,TGTGCCAGCAGCTTAATCGTCAGGCCCTCTGGGGCCAACGTCCTGACTTTC